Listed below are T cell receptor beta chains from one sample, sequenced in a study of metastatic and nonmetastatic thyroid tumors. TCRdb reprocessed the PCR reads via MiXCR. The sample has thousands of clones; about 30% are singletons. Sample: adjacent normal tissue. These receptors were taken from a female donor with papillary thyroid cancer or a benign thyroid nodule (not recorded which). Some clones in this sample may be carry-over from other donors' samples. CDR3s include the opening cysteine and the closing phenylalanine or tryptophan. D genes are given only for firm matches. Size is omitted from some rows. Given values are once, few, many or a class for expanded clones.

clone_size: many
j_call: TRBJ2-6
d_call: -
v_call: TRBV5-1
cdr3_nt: TGCGCCAGGCCATACCGGGATAGGGTTTACACTGGGGCCAACGTCCTGACTTTC
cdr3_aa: CARPYRDRVYTGANVLTF

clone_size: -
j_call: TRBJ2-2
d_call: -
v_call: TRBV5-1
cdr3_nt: TGCGCCAGCATACCCGGGACGACAAACACCGGGGAGCTGTTTTTT
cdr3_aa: CASIPGTTNTGELFF

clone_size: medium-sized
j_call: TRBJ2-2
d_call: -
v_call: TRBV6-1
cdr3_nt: TGTGCCAGCAGTCCTAGGGAGGTGGGGGAGCTGTTTTTT
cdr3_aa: CASSPREVGELFF

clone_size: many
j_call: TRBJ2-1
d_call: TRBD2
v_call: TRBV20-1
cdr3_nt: TGCAGTGCTCGGACTAGCGGGAGGGGTAGTTTCGGTTACAATGAGCAGTTCTTC
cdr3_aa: CSARTSGRGSFGYNEQFF

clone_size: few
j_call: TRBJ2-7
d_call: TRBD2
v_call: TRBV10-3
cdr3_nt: TGTGCCATCAGTGAGTCCGAACTAGCGGCAGAGCAGTACTTC
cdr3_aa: CAISESELAAEQYF

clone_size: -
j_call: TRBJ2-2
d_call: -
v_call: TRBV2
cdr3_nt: TGTGCCAGCACCCTGTGGACTTCCTCCATGAAGCTGTTTTTT
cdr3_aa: CASTLWTSSMKLFF

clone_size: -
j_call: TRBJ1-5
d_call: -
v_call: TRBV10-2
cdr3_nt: TGCGCCAGCAGCCACACGATGGGGGTTAGCAATCAGCCACAGCATTTT
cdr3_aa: CASSHTMGVSNQPQHF

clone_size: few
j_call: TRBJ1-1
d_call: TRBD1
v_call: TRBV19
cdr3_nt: TGTGCCGCAAGAAACAGGGGGGGGAACACTGAAGCTTTCTTT
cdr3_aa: CAARNRGGNTEAFF

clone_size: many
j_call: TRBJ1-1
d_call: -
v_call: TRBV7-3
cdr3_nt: TGTGCCAGCAGCTTAATAGGGGGAGGCACTGAAGCTTTCTTT
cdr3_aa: CASSLIGGGTEAFF

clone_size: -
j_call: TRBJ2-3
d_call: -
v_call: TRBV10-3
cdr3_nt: TGTGCCATCAGTGACCTGGAACTAGCTCAGTATTTT
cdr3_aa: CAISDLELAQYF